A selection of T cell receptor beta chains follows, all from one sample in a study of response to subunit inactivated influenza vaccine. Each CDR3 protein gets one entry after TCRdb re-called the RT-PCR reads with MiXCR. The sample shows about 780,000 distinct CDR3 sequences, about 18% of them seen only once. Source: PBMCs from blood, taken about 5 days after vaccination. The receptors here all came from a man between 50 and 59 years old who received an inactivated influenza vaccine. Each CDR3 is given with its conserved first and last residue. D genes are given only for firm matches. Not every row has a clone size; where given, it reads once, few, many or a size class.

j_gene: TRBJ2-6; abundance: -; d_gene: TRBD1; v_gene: TRBV6-2/TRBV6-3; CDR3nt: TGTGCCAGCAGGCGACAGGGGGCTGGGGCCAACGTCCTGACTTTC; CDR3aa: CASRRQGAGANVLTF
j_gene: TRBJ2-7; abundance: -; d_gene: TRBD1; v_gene: TRBV6-4; CDR3nt: TGTGCCAGGCGACCTGAGACAGGGTGGTACGAGCAGTACTTC; CDR3aa: CARRPETGWYEQYF
j_gene: TRBJ1-4; abundance: -; d_gene: -; v_gene: TRBV7-9; CDR3nt: TGTGCCAGCAGCCCGACACCCGAAAAACTGTTTTTT; CDR3aa: CASSPTPEKLFF
j_gene: TRBJ2-5; abundance: many; d_gene: -; v_gene: TRBV28; CDR3nt: TGTGCCAGCAGTACACGGGACTTCCAAGAGACCCAGTACTTC; CDR3aa: CASSTRDFQETQYF
j_gene: TRBJ1-6; abundance: many; d_gene: -; v_gene: TRBV5-1; CDR3nt: TGCGCCAGCAGCTTGAGGATCAATTCACCCCTCCACTTT; CDR3aa: CASSLRINSPLHF
j_gene: TRBJ2-3; abundance: -; d_gene: -; v_gene: TRBV6-1; CDR3nt: TGTGCCAGCAGTCCTGGACAGTCTCTAACAGATACGCAGTATTTT; CDR3aa: CASSPGQSLTDTQYF
j_gene: TRBJ2-3; abundance: many; d_gene: TRBD2; v_gene: TRBV20-1; CDR3nt: TGCAGTGCTAGTATTAGCGGGGAATTCACAGATACGCAGTATTTT; CDR3aa: CSASISGEFTDTQYF
j_gene: TRBJ2-3; abundance: -; d_gene: -; v_gene: TRBV12-3/TRBV12-4; CDR3nt: TGTGCCAGCAGTTTAGTGCGGATTGCAGATACGCAGTATTTT; CDR3aa: CASSLVRIADTQYF
j_gene: TRBJ1-1; abundance: -; d_gene: -; v_gene: TRBV14; CDR3nt: TGTGCCAGCAGCCAAGAGCAGCAGAACACTGAAGCTTTCTTT; CDR3aa: CASSQEQQNTEAFF
j_gene: TRBJ2-1; abundance: -; d_gene: TRBD2; v_gene: TRBV6-5; CDR3nt: TGTGCCAGCAGTTACTCAGAGACTAGCCCTTACAATGAGCAGTTCTTC; CDR3aa: CASSYSETSPYNEQFF
j_gene: TRBJ2-7; abundance: -; d_gene: TRBD2; v_gene: TRBV20-1; CDR3nt: TGCAGTGCTTACCCTTGGCGGGGGGGCGCCTACGAGCAGTACTTC; CDR3aa: CSAYPWRGGAYEQYF
j_gene: TRBJ2-3; abundance: -; d_gene: -; v_gene: TRBV6-5; CDR3nt: TGTGCCAGCAGTTACCGAGAAGACCTCACAGATACGCAGTATTTT; CDR3aa: CASSYREDLTDTQYF
j_gene: TRBJ2-1; abundance: -; d_gene: -; v_gene: TRBV28; CDR3nt: TGTGCCAGCAGTCCAGGGGACCGGCAGTTCTTC; CDR3aa: CASSPGDRQFF
j_gene: TRBJ2-7; abundance: few; d_gene: -; v_gene: TRBV4-1; CDR3nt: TGCGCCAGCAGCCAATATGAGAGCAACTCCTACGAGCAGTACTTC; CDR3aa: CASSQYESNSYEQYF
j_gene: TRBJ1-4; abundance: few; d_gene: TRBD1; v_gene: TRBV12-3/TRBV12-4; CDR3nt: TGTGCCAGCAGGATGAAGACAGGGAGGGATGAAAAACTGTTTTTT; CDR3aa: CASRMKTGRDEKLFF
j_gene: TRBJ2-1; abundance: many; d_gene: TRBD2; v_gene: TRBV6-2/TRBV6-3; CDR3nt: TGTGCCAGCAGTCCCGTAGCGGGAGGCAGGTACAATGAGCAGTTCTTC; CDR3aa: CASSPVAGGRYNEQFF
j_gene: TRBJ2-1; abundance: few; d_gene: -; v_gene: TRBV20-1; CDR3nt: TGCAGTGCACCGCAGGGTCCCCGTTACAATGAGCAGTTCTTC; CDR3aa: CSAPQGPRYNEQFF
j_gene: TRBJ2-2; abundance: few; d_gene: TRBD1; v_gene: TRBV28; CDR3nt: TGTGCCAGCAAACCACTCGGACAGGGAGGTACCGGGGAGCTGTTTTTT; CDR3aa: CASKPLGQGGTGELFF
j_gene: TRBJ2-2; abundance: -; d_gene: TRBD1; v_gene: TRBV25-1; CDR3nt: TGTGCCAGCAGTGATATCGTGATCGGACAGGGGGACACCGGGGAGCTGTTTTTT; CDR3aa: CASSDIVIGQGDTGELFF